A single sample is the source of the 4 T cell receptor beta chains below, sequenced in a study of cytomegalovirus exposure and HLA in healthy donors. The PCR employed 60 Vbeta primers together with 13 Jbeta primers. Using immunoSEQ multiplex PCR, the repertoire was profiled, and TCRdb retains in-frame clones only, with some absent. The table shows 140,000 to 150,000 clones, with roughly 80% occurring only once. Input material: PBMCs. All receptors come from a female donor in good health and CMV-seronegative.

The chain is built from TRBV5-6 and TRBJ1-1; D unresolved. The CDR3 spans 11 residues. Germline-derived CDR1 and CDR2 are SGHDT and YYEEEE. The V end was cut by 3 bases, the J end by 3 bases, with 3 bases between. The CDR3 nucleotides are TGTGCCAGCAGCTGGCACACTGAAGCTTTCTTT. It is translated as CASSWHTEAFF.

The chain carries TRBV4-2 and TRBJ2-7; 11 nucleotides line up with TRBD2. The CDR3 has 14 amino acids. The germline V gene has CDR1 LGHNA and CDR2 YNFKEQ. V shed 4 bases and J 3 bases; nucleotides not matched to a gene: 2. The CDR3 DNA reads TGTGCCAGCAGCCTCGGGACTAGCGGCTACGAGCAGTACTTC. Encoded protein: CASSLGTSGYEQYF.

V and J are TRBV21-1 and TRBJ2-2; TRBD1, the table's D call, was not compared with the DNA. TRBV21-1 is a pseudogene locus. The CDR3 has 15 residues. The CDR3 spells CASRRTGRHTGELFF. CDR3 DNA sequence: TGTGCCAGCAGGAGGACAGGACGGCACACCGGGGAGCTGTTTTTT.

This clone was seen a handful of times. The chain joins TRBV19 to TRBJ2-1, with D maybe TRBD1 (6 bases). Germline values: CDR1 LNHDA, CDR2 SQIVND (reference sequence). This CDR3 has 17 amino acids. Between the trimmed V and J ends, which lost 6 bases and 0 bases, there was a span of 18 bases. The CDR3 nucleotides read TGTGCCAGTAGCCCCTTTATGGGGACAAGCTCCTACAATGAGCAGTTCTTC. Protein product: CASSPFMGTSSYNEQFF.